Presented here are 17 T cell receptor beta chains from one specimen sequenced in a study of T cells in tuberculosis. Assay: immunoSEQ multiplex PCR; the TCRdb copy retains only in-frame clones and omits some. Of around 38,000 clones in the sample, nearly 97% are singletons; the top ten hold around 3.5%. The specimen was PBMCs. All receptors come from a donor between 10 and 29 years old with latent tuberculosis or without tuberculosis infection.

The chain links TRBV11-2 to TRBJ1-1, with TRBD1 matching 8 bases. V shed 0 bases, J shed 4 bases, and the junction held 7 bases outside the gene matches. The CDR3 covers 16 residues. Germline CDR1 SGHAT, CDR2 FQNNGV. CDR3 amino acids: CASSLDLRTGGTEAFF. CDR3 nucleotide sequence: TGTGCCAGCAGCTTAGATCTGAGAACAGGGGGCACTGAAGCTTTCTTT.

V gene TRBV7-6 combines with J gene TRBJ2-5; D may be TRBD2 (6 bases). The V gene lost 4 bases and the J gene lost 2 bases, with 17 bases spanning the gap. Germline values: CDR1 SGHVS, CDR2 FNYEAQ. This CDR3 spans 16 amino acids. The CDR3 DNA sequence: TGTGCCAGCAGCTCGACCCCGGGACTTTCACAAGAGACCCAGTACTTC. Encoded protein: CASSSTPGLSQETQYF.

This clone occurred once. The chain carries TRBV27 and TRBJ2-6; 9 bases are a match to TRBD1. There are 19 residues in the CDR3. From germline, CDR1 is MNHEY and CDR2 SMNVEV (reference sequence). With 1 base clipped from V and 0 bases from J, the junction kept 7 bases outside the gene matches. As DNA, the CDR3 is TGTGCCAGCAGTTTATTCGGGACAGGGACAAACTCTGGGGCCAACGTCCTGACTTTC. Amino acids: CASSLFGTGTNSGANVLTF.

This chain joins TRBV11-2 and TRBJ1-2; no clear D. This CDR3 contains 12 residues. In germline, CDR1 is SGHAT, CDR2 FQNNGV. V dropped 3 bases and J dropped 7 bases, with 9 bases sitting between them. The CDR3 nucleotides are TGTGCCAGCAGCTTCTTACGGGGTGGCTACACCTTC. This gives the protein CASSFLRGGYTF.

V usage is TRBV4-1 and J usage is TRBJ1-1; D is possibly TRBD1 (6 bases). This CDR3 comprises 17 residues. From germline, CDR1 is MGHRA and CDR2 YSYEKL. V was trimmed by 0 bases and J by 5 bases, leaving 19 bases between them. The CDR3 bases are TGCGCCAGCAGCCAAGATCGCCCGCAGGGGCCAACTACTGAAGCTTTCTTT. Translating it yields CASSQDRPQGPTTEAFF.

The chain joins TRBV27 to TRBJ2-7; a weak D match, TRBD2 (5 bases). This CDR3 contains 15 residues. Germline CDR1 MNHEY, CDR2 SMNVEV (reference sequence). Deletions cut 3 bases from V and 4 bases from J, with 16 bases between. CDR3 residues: CASSFGGLVQYEQYF. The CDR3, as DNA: TGTGCCAGCAGTTTTGGTGGACTGGTCCAATACGAGCAGTACTTC.

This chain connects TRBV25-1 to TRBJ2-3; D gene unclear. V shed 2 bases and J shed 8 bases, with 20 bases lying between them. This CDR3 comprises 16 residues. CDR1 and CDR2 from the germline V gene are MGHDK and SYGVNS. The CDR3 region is CASSEPATSPFLTQYF. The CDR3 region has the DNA TGTGCCAGCAGTGAACCAGCGACCTCACCCTTCCTTACGCAGTATTTT.

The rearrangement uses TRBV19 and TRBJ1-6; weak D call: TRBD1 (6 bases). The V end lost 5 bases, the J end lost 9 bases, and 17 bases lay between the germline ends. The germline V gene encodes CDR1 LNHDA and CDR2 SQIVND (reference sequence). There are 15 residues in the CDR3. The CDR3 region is CASSSPGTWGSPLHF. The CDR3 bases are TGTGCCAGTAGTTCGCCAGGGACATGGGGTTCACCCCTCCACTTT.

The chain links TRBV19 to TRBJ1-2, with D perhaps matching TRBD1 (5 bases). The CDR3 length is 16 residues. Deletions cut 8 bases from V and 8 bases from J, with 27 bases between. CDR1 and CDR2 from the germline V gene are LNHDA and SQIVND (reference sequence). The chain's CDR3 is CASDDTPGIRGKGYTF. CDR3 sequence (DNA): TGTGCCAGTGACGATACACCAGGGATAAGAGGAAAAGGCTACACCTTC. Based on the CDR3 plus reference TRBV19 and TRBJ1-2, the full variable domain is DGGITQSPKYLFRKEGQNVTLSCEQNLNHDAMYWYRQDPGQGLRLIYYSQIVNDFQKGDIAEGYSVSREKKESFPLTVTSAQKNPTAFYLCASDDTPGIRGKGYTFGSGTRLTVV.

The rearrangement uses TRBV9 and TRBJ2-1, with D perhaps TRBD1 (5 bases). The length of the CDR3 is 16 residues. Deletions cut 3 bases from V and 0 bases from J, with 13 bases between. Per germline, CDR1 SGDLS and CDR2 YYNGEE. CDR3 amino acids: CASSASIGVSYNEQFF. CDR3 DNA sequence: TGTGCCAGCAGCGCGTCCATAGGGGTCTCCTACAATGAGCAGTTCTTC.

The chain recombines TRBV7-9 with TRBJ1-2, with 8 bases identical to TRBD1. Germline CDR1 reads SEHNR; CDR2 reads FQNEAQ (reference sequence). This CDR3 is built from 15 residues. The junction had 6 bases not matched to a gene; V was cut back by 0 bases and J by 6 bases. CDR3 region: CASSLAGARGHGYTF. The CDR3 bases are TGTGCCAGCAGCTTAGCGGGGGCCAGGGGGCATGGCTACACCTTC.

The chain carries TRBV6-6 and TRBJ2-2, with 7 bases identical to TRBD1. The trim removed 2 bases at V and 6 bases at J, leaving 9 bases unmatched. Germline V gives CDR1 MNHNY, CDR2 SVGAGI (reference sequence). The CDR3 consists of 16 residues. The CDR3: CASSYIGGRGAGELFF. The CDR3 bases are TGTGCCAGCAGTTACATAGGGGGCCGAGGAGCCGGGGAGCTGTTTTTT.

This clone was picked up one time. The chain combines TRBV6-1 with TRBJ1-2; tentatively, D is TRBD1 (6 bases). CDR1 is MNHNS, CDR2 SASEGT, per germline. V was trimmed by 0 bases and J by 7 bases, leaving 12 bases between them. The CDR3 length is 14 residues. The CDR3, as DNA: TGTGCCAGCAGTGAAGCAGGGGGTTTACGTGGCTACACCTTC. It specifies CASSEAGGLRGYTF.

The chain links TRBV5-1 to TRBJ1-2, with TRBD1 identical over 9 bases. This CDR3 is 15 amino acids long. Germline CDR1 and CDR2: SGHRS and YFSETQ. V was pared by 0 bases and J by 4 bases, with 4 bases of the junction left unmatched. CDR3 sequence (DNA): TGCGCCAGCAGCTTGGGGACAGGGGAATCCTATGGCTACACCTTC. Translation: CASSLGTGESYGYTF.

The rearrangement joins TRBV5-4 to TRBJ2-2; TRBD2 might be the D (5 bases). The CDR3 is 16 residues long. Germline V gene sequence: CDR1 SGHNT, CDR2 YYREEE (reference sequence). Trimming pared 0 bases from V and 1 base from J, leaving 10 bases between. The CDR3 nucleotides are TGTGCCAGCAGCTTGGAAGGGAGAAAGAACACCGGGGAGCTGTTTTTT. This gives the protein CASSLEGRKNTGELFF.

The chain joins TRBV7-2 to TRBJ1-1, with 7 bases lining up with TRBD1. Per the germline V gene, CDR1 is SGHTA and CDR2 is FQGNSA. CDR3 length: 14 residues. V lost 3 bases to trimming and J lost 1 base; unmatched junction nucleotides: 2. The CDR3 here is CASSFDRANTEAFF. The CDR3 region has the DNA TGTGCCAGCAGCTTTGACAGGGCGAACACTGAAGCTTTCTTT.

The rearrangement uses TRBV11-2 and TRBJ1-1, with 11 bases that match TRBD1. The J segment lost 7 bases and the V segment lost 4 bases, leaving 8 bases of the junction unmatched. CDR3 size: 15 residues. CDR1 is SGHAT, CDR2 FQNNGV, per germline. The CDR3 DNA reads TGTGCCAGCAGCTCCCCGGACAGGGGGCGCGATGAAGCTTTCTTT. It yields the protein CASSSPDRGRDEAFF.